The 32 T cell receptor beta chains in this list originate from one sample, sequenced in a study of graft-versus-host responses after intestinal transplantation. TCRdb's table, derived via immunoSEQ multiplex PCR, lists solely in-frame clones and lacks some. This table holds under 65,000 clones, around 93% found once. No antigen has been identified for these receptors. The source material was unstimulated CD4+ T cells sorted from spleen or lymph node cells, sampled before transplant. The receptors shown here come from a human donor who was the organ donor for an intestinal transplant.

The chain joins TRBV10-3 to TRBJ1-2; D perhaps matches TRBD1 (6 bases). This CDR3 has 14 amino acids. Trimming took off 3 bases at V and 5 bases at J, with 13 bases between the two ends. Germline CDR1 and CDR2: ENHRY and SYGVKD. The CDR3 spells CAISEGQQAYGYTF. The CDR3 DNA reads TGTGCCATCAGTGAAGGACAGCAAGCTTATGGCTACACCTTC.

J is TRBJ2-1 and V is TRBV27, with D perhaps TRBD2 (5 bases). V was cut by 3 bases and J by 2 bases, with 14 bases left in between. This CDR3 contains 16 residues. From germline, CDR1 is MNHEY and CDR2 SMNVEV (reference sequence). The CDR3 DNA reads TGTGCCAGCAGTTTTGAGGGTGACTGGCCCTACAATGAGCAGTTCTTC. As protein: CASSFEGDWPYNEQFF.

Only one count was recorded for this clone. The V and J genes are TRBV12-5 and TRBJ2-1; 10 positions match TRBD1. V dropped 2 bases and J dropped 10; count of bases not matched to a gene: 11. The germline CDR1 and CDR2 sequences are LGHNT and FRNRAP. The CDR3 has 16 amino acids. The CDR3 spells CASGLSIRGQGQEQFF. In DNA form, the CDR3 reads TGTGCTAGTGGTTTGTCTATTCGGGGACAGGGGCAAGAGCAGTTCTTC.

This clone was seen once. The chain recombines TRBV6-1 with TRBJ2-2, with unresolved D. Germline V lookup: CDR1 MNHNS, CDR2 SASEGT. This CDR3 is built from 13 residues. V lost 7 bases and J 6 bases, leaving 12 bases between the germline ends. The DNA of the CDR3 is TGTGCCAGCAATCAGCGAGGTGCCGGGGAGCTGTTTTTT. It is translated as CASNQRGAGELFF.

The J gene is TRBJ1-3, the V gene TRBV4-2, with 11 bases identical to TRBD1. Germline assignment: CDR1 LGHNA and CDR2 YNFKEQ. V was clipped by 4 bases and J by 9 bases; unmatched bases: 11. The CDR3 length is 16 residues. The CDR3: CASSPARDRGIGTIYF. The CDR3 DNA reads TGTGCCAGCAGCCCCGCCCGGGACAGGGGGATCGGCACCATATATTTT.

The V call is TRBV27, the J call TRBJ2-2, with D possibly TRBD2 on 5 matching bases. Germline V gene sequence: CDR1 MNHEY, CDR2 SMNVEV (reference sequence). The CDR3 is 16 amino acids. V was trimmed by 3 bases and J by 6 bases, leaving 17 bases between them. Here the CDR3 reads CASSFTGKRFAGELFF. The CDR3 DNA follows: TGTGCCAGCAGTTTCACGGGCAAGCGGTTCGCCGGGGAGCTGTTTTTT.

The rearrangement uses TRBV5-1 and TRBJ2-3; 8 bases map to TRBD1. The germline gives CDR1 SGHRS, CDR2 YFSETQ. The junction had 6 bases not matched to a gene; V was cut back by 4 bases and J by 2 bases. The CDR3 has 15 residues. CDR3 in amino acids: CASSGLTGATDTQYF. CDR3 nucleotide sequence: TGCGCCAGCAGCGGGCTGACAGGGGCCACAGATACGCAGTATTTT.

The chain is built from TRBV18 and TRBJ1-6; D is uncertain. The CDR3 covers 13 residues. The germline CDR1 and CDR2 sequences are KGHSH and LQKENI. Trimming cost V 2 bases and J 10 bases, with 9 bases left between them. Here the CDR3 DNA reads TGTGCCAGCTCACCAGTTCCCGACTCACCCCTCCACTTT. Translation gives CASSPVPDSPLHF.

This chain links TRBV25-1 with TRBJ2-5, with TRBD1 as a possible D gene (6 bases). The CDR3 covers 13 residues. Germline V gene data show CDR1 as MGHDK and CDR2 as SYGVNS. The V end lost 6 bases, the J end lost 5 bases, and 13 bases lay between the germline ends. The CDR3 DNA reads TGTGCCAGCAGGACTACAGGGTTGGAGACCCAGTACTTC. It translates to CASRTTGLETQYF.

This clone was observed a single time. The chain is built from TRBV5-6 and TRBJ2-7; 9 bases line up with TRBD1. Germline loops: CDR1 SGHDT, CDR2 YYEEEE. CDR3 length equals 12 residues. After removal of 4 bases from V and 11 bases from J, the junction contained 7 bases not matched to a gene. The CDR3 nucleotides read TGTGCCAGCAGCCCGGGACAGGGTAGTAAGTACTTC. Residues: CASSPGQGSKYF.

V and J are TRBV4-1 and TRBJ2-5, with 7 bases matching TRBD1. Germline CDR1 is MGHRA and CDR2 is YSYEKL. This CDR3 spans 15 amino acids. J was trimmed by 5 bases and V by 4 bases; bases with no gene match: 10. CDR3 nucleotide sequence: TGCGCCAGCAGCCCACAGGGGCGGGTTGAGGAGACCCAGTACTTC. This sequence encodes CASSPQGRVEETQYF.

The chain carries TRBV7-8 and TRBJ2-1, with D possibly TRBD1 on 5 matching bases. The ends were cut back, 1 base at V and 5 bases at J, with 6 bases in the middle. This CDR3 is 13 amino acids long. Germline V gene data show CDR1 as SGHVS and CDR2 as FQNEAQ. The CDR3 is CASSLVGHNEQFF. The CDR3 nucleotides are TGTGCCAGCAGCTTAGTGGGGCACAATGAGCAGTTCTTC.

Only one count was recorded for this clone. The rearrangement joins TRBV7-2 to TRBJ2-5; 8 nucleotides match TRBD2. Germline V CDR1 and CDR2: SGHTA, FQGNSA. J lost 6 bases, V lost 1 base, and 4 bases had no gene match. The CDR3 sequence is 14 residues long. The CDR3 protein is CASSLGTSPQTQYF. CDR3 nucleotides: TGTGCCAGCAGCTTAGGGACTAGCCCCCAGACCCAGTACTTC.

V is TRBV11-1 and J is TRBJ2-5; D is uncertain. This CDR3 is built from 11 residues. Deletions cut 6 bases from V and 6 bases from J, with 8 bases between. The V gene's germline CDR1 is SGHAT and CDR2 FQDESV (reference sequence). The CDR3 DNA sequence: TGTGCCAGCAGGGTAGGAAAGACCCAGTACTTC. Translating gives CASRVGKTQYF.

The chain combines TRBV5-1 with TRBJ2-5; 9 bases agree with TRBD1. With V trimmed by 3 bases and J by 2 bases, 2 bases remained unmatched. The germline CDR1 and CDR2 sequences are SGHRS and YFSETQ. There are 14 residues in the CDR3. For the CDR3, the DNA is TGCGCCAGCAGCTACGACAGGGGGCAAGAGACCCAGTACTTC. Amino acids: CASSYDRGQETQYF.

This clone was seen a single time. This chain links TRBV7-2 with TRBJ2-3; 11 bases map to TRBD2. This CDR3 is 14 amino acids long. J was trimmed by 7 bases and V by 7 bases; bases with no gene match: 7. CDR1 and CDR2 from the germline V gene are SGHTA and FQGNSA. The CDR3 nucleotides are TGTGCCAGCAACAACTTAGCGGGGGGGAATACGCAGTATTTT. Protein product: CASNNLAGGNTQYF.

The rearrangement joins TRBV5-1 to TRBJ1-1; a possible D gene is TRBD1 (5 bases). The CDR3 is 14 residues long. Trimming pared 0 bases from V and 1 base from J, leaving 7 bases between. Germline V gives CDR1 SGHRS, CDR2 YFSETQ. CDR3 region: CASSLGGANTEAFF. The CDR3, as DNA: TGCGCCAGCAGCTTGGGGGGCGCGAACACTGAAGCTTTCTTT.

The gene calls are TRBV30 and TRBJ2-6; D unclear. Germline V CDR1 and CDR2: GTSNPN, SVGIG (reference sequence). The CDR3 contains 13 residues. Trimming shortened V by 3 bases and J by 0 bases, and 3 bases separated the two germline ends. The CDR3 here is CAWRSSGANVLTF. The CDR3 DNA reads TGTGCCTGGAGGAGCTCTGGGGCCAACGTCCTGACTTTC.

Concerning this clone itself: One end of the junction varies from germline; a read error may be responsible. The sample has other DNA sequences that encode this CDR3 too. The chain joins TRBV7-6 to TRBJ2-3, with D unclear. Germline lookup yields CDR1 SGHVS and CDR2 FNYEAQ. The CDR3 has 12 residues. The CDR3 reads CASSFYTDTQYF. In DNA, the CDR3 is TGTGCCAGCAGCTTCTACACAGATACTCAGTATTTT.

The V and J genes are TRBV6-5 and TRBJ1-1; TRBD1 might be the D (6 bases). The CDR3 contains 14 residues. Trimming pared 6 bases from V and 4 bases from J, leaving 15 bases between. Germline V lookup: CDR1 MNHEY, CDR2 SVGAGI. CDR3 loop: CASRLQGFGTEAFF. DNA for the CDR3: TGTGCCAGCAGGTTACAGGGATTCGGCACTGAAGCTTTCTTT.

V gene TRBV2 combines with J gene TRBJ2-5; D not certain. CDR3 length: 12 residues. Germline V gene lookup returns CDR1 SNHLY and CDR2 FYNNEI. V shed 2 bases and J shed 5 bases, with 6 bases lying between them. DNA for the CDR3: TGTGCCAGCAGTGAAAGTGGTGAGACCCAGTACTTC. Translating gives CASSESGETQYF.

This chain uses TRBV10-3 with TRBJ2-3, with TRBD1 matching over 9 bases. The J segment lost 3 bases and the V segment lost 5 bases, leaving 3 bases of the junction unmatched. The germline V gene encodes CDR1 ENHRY and CDR2 SYGVKD. The CDR3 is made up of 14 amino acids. The CDR3 reads CAISTGGATDTQYF. For the CDR3, the DNA is TGTGCCATCAGTACAGGGGGCGCGACAGATACGCAGTATTTT.

CDR3 nucleotides: TGCGCCAGCAGCCGCAGCACAGATACGCAGTATTTT. Protein: CASSRSTDTQYF. J is TRBJ2-3 and V is TRBV10-1; no clear D gene. Germline-derived CDR1 and CDR2 are WNHNN and SYGVQD (reference sequence). The V end lost 6 bases, the J end lost 0 bases, and 4 bases lay between the germline ends. The CDR3 extends over 12 amino acids.

The chain links TRBV6-1 to TRBJ1-1; D is undetermined. Per germline, CDR1 MNHNS and CDR2 SASEGT. This CDR3 contains 15 residues. V lost 0 bases and J 3 bases, leaving 11 bases between the germline ends. The DNA of the CDR3 is TGTGCCAGCAGTGAAGCGCTACGGGGATACACTGAAGCTTTCTTT. It codes for CASSEALRGYTEAFF.

The rearrangement links TRBV7-2 to TRBJ2-7; D possibly corresponds to TRBD2 (6 bases). This CDR3 contains 16 residues. CDR1 is SGHTA, CDR2 FQGNSA, per germline. The V and J ends lost 1 base and 1 base respectively, with 14 bases between them. For the CDR3, the DNA is TGTGCCAGCAGCTTAGGGCGGTTGGGGACTTCCTACGAGCAGTACTTC. Its protein is CASSLGRLGTSYEQYF.

V and J are TRBV7-2 and TRBJ2-7; possibly TRBD1 for D (5 bases). Germline V gene data show CDR1 as SGHTA and CDR2 as FQGNSA. V lost 0 bases and J lost 0, with 18 bases in between. CDR3 size: 18 residues. CDR3 loop: CASSLALDNRMISYEQYF. The CDR3 nucleotides read TGTGCCAGCAGCTTAGCTCTGGACAATCGTATGATCTCCTACGAGCAGTACTTC.

A single count supports this clone. The J gene is TRBJ1-2, the V gene TRBV11-1; tentatively, D is TRBD1 (6 bases). V lost 5 bases to trimming and J lost 4 bases, with 23 bases between them. The CDR3 contains 17 residues. Germline lookup yields CDR1 SGHAT and CDR2 FQDESV (reference sequence). This chain's CDR3 is CASSTGQSPDYFYGYTF. The CDR3 coding sequence is TGTGCCAGCAGCACCGGACAGTCACCCGATTACTTCTATGGCTACACCTTC.

J is TRBJ1-2 and V is TRBV2, with 8 nucleotides matching TRBD1. The CDR3 contains 16 residues. Looked up from germline, CDR1 is SNHLY and CDR2 is FYNNEI. Trimming cost V 5 bases and J 4 bases; bases outside gene matches: 12. CDR3 region: CASSSQGDRGGYGYTF. Written as DNA, the CDR3 is TGTGCCAGCAGTTCCCAGGGAGACAGGGGTGGCTATGGCTACACCTTC.

The chain carries TRBV4-3 and TRBJ2-1; D uncertain. This CDR3 has 15 residues. With 2 bases removed from V and 0 bases from J, the gap between germline ends came to 8 bases. Germline V lookup: CDR1 LGHNA, CDR2 YSLEER. CDR3 sequence (DNA): TGCGCCAGCAGCCAAATAGCCCGCTCCTACAATGAGCAGTTCTTC. It translates to CASSQIARSYNEQFF.

The CDR3 DNA reads as TGTGCCAGCAGTTACTCGTATCAGGGGGGTCGTAGCGAGCAGTACTTC. This translates into CASSYSYQGGRSEQYF. The genes are TRBV6-5 and TRBJ2-7; tentative D call: TRBD1 (7 bases). CDR3 size: 16 residues. V lost 0 bases and J lost 6, with 18 bases in between. Germline CDR1 is MNHEY and CDR2 is SVGAGI.

The genes are TRBV18 and TRBJ2-3, with D tentatively TRBD1 (7 bases). Deletions cut 1 base from V and 2 bases from J, with 13 bases between. Germline V gives CDR1 KGHSH, CDR2 LQKENI. The CDR3 is 16 amino acids. DNA for the CDR3: TGTGCCAGCTCACCACGGCAGGGGGGCATCACAGATACGCAGTATTTT. This gives the protein CASSPRQGGITDTQYF. Looking up the rest from reference TRBV18 and TRBJ2-3 gives the full variable domain: NAGVMQNPRHLVRRRGQEARLRCSPMKGHSHVYWYRQLPEEGLKFMVYLQKENIIDESGMPKERFSAEFPKEGPSILRIQQVVRGDSAAYFCASSPRQGGITDTQYFGPGTRLTVL.

CDR3 coding DNA: TGTGCCAGCAGTAGGACAGGGGGTCCCTACGAGCAGTACTTC. This sequence encodes CASSRTGGPYEQYF. The V and J genes are TRBV25-1 and TRBJ2-7; 10 bases are a match to TRBD1. Losses at the gene ends were 5 bases for V and 2 bases for J; bases not matched to a gene: 3. The CDR3 is 14 residues long. In germline, CDR1 is MGHDK, CDR2 SYGVNS.